Shown below are 15 T cell receptor beta chains from a single sample sequenced in a study of OX40 agonist ivuxolimab in advanced cancers. The table came from immunoSEQ multiplex PCR; TCRdb's copy has only in-frame clones and leaves some out. This sample has 78,000 or so clones; around 90% occur once, and the top ten carry approximately 9.3%. Sample: CD4+ or CD8+ T cells sorted from blood, taken in a trial of the OX40 agonist ivuxolimab. The receptors originated from an adult with an advanced solid tumor such as melanoma, head and neck, liver or kidney cancer.

The rearrangement joins TRBV4-3 to TRBJ1-3; D may be TRBD1 (6 bases). V lost 5 bases and J 4 bases, leaving 21 bases between the germline ends. Germline V gives CDR1 LGHNA, CDR2 YSLEER. This CDR3 contains 17 residues. The CDR3 loop reads CASSATDNRVSGNTIYF. The CDR3 coding sequence is TGCGCCAGCAGCGCCACCGATAACAGGGTATCCGGAAACACCATATATTTT.

The V gene is TRBV11-2, the J gene TRBJ1-1; the D gene is possibly TRBD1 (5 bases). The length of the CDR3 is 17 residues. V was pared by 5 bases and J by 0 bases, with 19 bases between. In germline, CDR1 is SGHAT, CDR2 FQNNGV. The CDR3 sequence: CASSLIPRGSMNTEAFF. In DNA, the CDR3 is TGTGCCAGCAGCCTAATCCCAAGGGGTTCTATGAACACTGAAGCTTTCTTT.

The chain employs TRBV12-5 and TRBJ2-2; the D gene could be TRBD1 or TRBD2 (6 bases each). This CDR3 has 16 amino acids. V was trimmed by 10 bases and J by 4 bases, leaving 22 bases between them. In germline, CDR1 is LGHNT, CDR2 FRNRAP. The CDR3 region is CATHREDTLITGELFF. The CDR3 DNA follows: TGTGCTACCCACAGGGAGGATACACTCATCACCGGGGAGCTGTTTTTT.

This clone came up a few times. V gene TRBV7-8 combines with J gene TRBJ2-7; 13 bases agree with TRBD2. The CDR3 loop spans 16 amino acids. Germline CDR1 reads SGHVS; CDR2 reads FQNEAQ. V was clipped by 5 bases and J by 3 bases; unmatched bases: 7. CDR3 loop: CASSLPTSGGIYEQYF. CDR3 in DNA: TGTGCCAGCAGCCTTCCGACTAGCGGGGGGATCTACGAGCAGTACTTC. The variable domain in full, completed from reference TRBV7-8 and TRBJ2-7, reads GAGVSQSPRYKVAKRGQDVALRCDPISGHVSLFWYQQALGQGPEFLTYFQNEAQLDKSGLPSDRFFAERPEGSVSTLKIQRTQQEDSAVYLCASSLPTSGGIYEQYFGPGTRLTVT.

The chain employs TRBV9 and TRBJ2-2, with D unclear. This CDR3 spans 13 amino acids. In germline, CDR1 is SGDLS, CDR2 YYNGEE. V lost 6 bases to trimming and J lost 1 base, with 7 bases between them. CDR3 coding DNA: TGTGCCAGCACCTTCGGGAACACCGGGGAGCTGTTTTTT. Its translation is CASTFGNTGELFF.

The chain recombines TRBV19 with TRBJ1-6; 7 nucleotides line up with TRBD1. V was pared by 3 bases and J by 7 bases, with 6 bases of the junction left unmatched. The length of the CDR3 is 15 residues. Germline V gene sequence: CDR1 LNHDA, CDR2 SQIVND (reference sequence). CDR3 residues: CASSIIVTGNSPLHF. The DNA of the CDR3 is TGTGCCAGTAGTATTATAGTGACAGGGAATTCACCCCTCCACTTT.

The chain combines TRBV15 with TRBJ1-6, with 7 positions matching TRBD1. Germline loops: CDR1 LNHNV, CDR2 YYDKDF (reference sequence). Trimming took 3 bases from V and 5 from J; bases not matched to a gene: 1. This CDR3 region has 14 residues. The CDR3 DNA is TGTGCCACCAGCAGGGGACAGCATAATTCACCCCTCCACTTT. This sequence encodes CATSRGQHNSPLHF. The entire variable domain, with the rest obtained from reference TRBV15 and TRBJ1-6, is as follows: DAMVIQNPRYQVTQFGKPVTLSCSQTLNHNVMYWYQQKSSQAPKLLFHYYDKDFNNEADTPDNFQSRRPNTSFCFLDIRSPGLGDTAMYLCATSRGQHNSPLHFGNGTRLTVT.

This chain links TRBV10-3 with TRBJ2-5; TRBD1 agrees at 7 bases. Trimming removed 6 bases from V and 4 bases from J; junction bases left unmatched: 17. The CDR3 is 17 amino acids. Per germline, CDR1 ENHRY and CDR2 SYGVKD. CDR3 amino acids: CAISERWETGSGETQYF. The CDR3 DNA follows: TGTGCCATCAGCGAGAGATGGGAGACAGGGTCTGGAGAGACCCAGTACTTC.

This chain links TRBV7-6 with TRBJ2-7; 10 nucleotides match TRBD1. In germline, CDR1 is SGHVS, CDR2 FNYEAQ. The CDR3 runs to 15 residues. The junction had 7 bases not matched to a gene; V was cut back by 5 bases and J by 3 bases. CDR3 DNA: TGTGCCAGCAGCCGAGGTGGGACAGGGGTCTACGAGCAGTACTTC. It is translated as CASSRGGTGVYEQYF.

The rearrangement uses TRBV7-8 and TRBJ2-7; TRBD2 is a possible D gene (5 bases). CDR1 SGHVS and CDR2 FQNEAQ come from the germline V gene. This CDR3 spans 15 amino acids. Deletions cut 1 base from V and 7 bases from J, with 17 bases between. CDR3 sequence (DNA): TGTGCCAGCAGCTTAGGAGGGCTGCGAATCTGGGAGCAGTACTTC. Its translation is CASSLGGLRIWEQYF.

This chain connects TRBV9 to TRBJ2-3, with 10 bases identical to TRBD2. Germline loops: CDR1 SGDLS, CDR2 YYNGEE. V was pared by 5 bases and J by 4 bases, with 10 bases of the junction left unmatched. The CDR3 is 16 amino acids. CDR3 amino acids: CASRTGASGGADTQYF. As DNA, the CDR3 is TGTGCCAGCAGGACTGGAGCTAGCGGGGGCGCAGATACGCAGTATTTT.

V is TRBV21-1 and J is TRBJ1-6; TRBD1, the table's D call, lacks a check against the DNA. TRBV21-1 is assigned pseudogene status. CDR3 length equals 16 residues. The CDR3 loop is CASSRRGTGNNSPLHF. The CDR3 DNA reads TGTGCCAGCAGCAGGAGGGGGACAGGGAATAATTCACCCCTCCACTTT.

The chain links TRBV7-9 to TRBJ2-3, with D perhaps TRBD2 (7 bases). Germline CDR1 is SEHNR and CDR2 is FQNEAQ (reference sequence). This CDR3 has 14 amino acids. Trimming left V 4 bases short and J 3 bases short, with 11 bases between. In DNA form, the CDR3 reads TGTGCCAGCAGCTCGGGGGGCTTAACAGATACGCAGTATTTT. Its protein is CASSSGGLTDTQYF.

The chain has TRBV9 and TRBJ2-7; the D gene could be TRBD1 or TRBD2 (5 bases each). Trimming removed 3 bases from V and 0 bases from J, with 10 bases in between. The germline V gene encodes CDR1 SGDLS and CDR2 YYNGEE. This CDR3 has 14 amino acids. The CDR3 reads CASSAPGPSYEQYF. The CDR3 DNA reads as TGTGCCAGCAGCGCACCGGGACCCTCCTACGAGCAGTACTTC.

V gene TRBV15 combines with J gene TRBJ1-5, with no clear D. Per germline, CDR1 LNHNV and CDR2 YYDKDF (reference sequence). This CDR3 has 15 amino acids. Trimming left V 0 bases short and J 1 base short, with 7 bases between. CDR3: CATSRETQSNQPQHF. The CDR3 nucleotides are TGTGCCACCAGCAGAGAGACACAGAGCAATCAGCCCCAGCATTTT.